A single sample gave rise to the 25 T cell receptor beta chains below, sequenced in a study of T cell responses to AZD1222 COVID-19 vaccine. TCRdb's copy holds only in-frame clones and misses some; the assay was immunoSEQ multiplex PCR. The profile shows tens of thousands of clones, 82% of them singletons. Material: peripheral blood, obtained on day 0 of AZD1222 vaccination. The receptors derive from an adult in good health.

The chain's CDR3 is CATSRDQQPQHF. In nucleotides, the CDR3 is TGTGCCACCAGCAGAGATCAGCAGCCCCAGCATTTT. This chain links TRBV15 with TRBJ1-5, with unresolved D. Germline V gives CDR1 LNHNV, CDR2 YYDKDF (reference sequence). Deletions cut 0 bases from V and 7 bases from J, with 4 bases between. CDR3 length equals 12 residues.

The rearrangement joins TRBV6-6 to TRBJ2-7; 7 nucleotides match TRBD1. Germline V CDR1 and CDR2: MNHNY, SVGAGI (reference sequence). The CDR3 is made up of 14 amino acids. J was trimmed by 1 base and V by 7 bases; bases with no gene match: 7. DNA for the CDR3: TGTGCCAGCAATCAAAGGGGGCAATCCTACGAGCAGTACTTC. Its protein is CASNQRGQSYEQYF.

This sequence joins TRBV5-1 and TRBJ2-2, with D perhaps matching TRBD1 or TRBD2 (5 bases each). Germline loops: CDR1 SGHRS, CDR2 YFSETQ. The CDR3 loop spans 15 amino acids. V lost 1 base and J lost 6, with 13 bases in between. In nucleotides, the CDR3 is TGCGCCAGCAGCTTGCGGGCAGGGAGATCCGGGGAGCTGTTTTTT. This encodes CASSLRAGRSGELFF.

The rearrangement joins TRBV28 to TRBJ1-6; D possibly corresponds to TRBD1 (5 bases). Per the germline V gene, CDR1 is MDHEN and CDR2 is SYDVKM. This CDR3 spans 15 amino acids. V was clipped by 7 bases and J by 2 bases, with 12 bases between them. The CDR3 reads CASTRGFTYNSPLHF. The CDR3 region has the DNA TGTGCCAGCACCCGGGGGTTTACCTATAATTCACCCCTCCACTTT.

This clone was seen once. The V and J genes are TRBV7-3 and TRBJ2-5, with 14 bases aligning to TRBD2. The V and J ends lost 5 bases and 5 bases, in that order; junction bases with no gene match: 10. The germline V gene has CDR1 SGHTA and CDR2 FQGTGA. CDR3 length: 17 residues. In DNA form, the CDR3 reads TGTGCCAGCAGCCCCATGACTAGCGGGGGGGCCGGGGAGACCCAGTACTTC. Translated: CASSPMTSGGAGETQYF. The full variable domain, completed using reference TRBV7-3 and TRBJ2-5, is GAGVSQTPSNKVTEKGKYVELRCDPISGHTALYWYRQSLGQGPEFLIYFQGTGAADDSGLPNDRFFAVRPEGSVSTLKIQRTERGDSAVYLCASSPMTSGGAGETQYFGPGTRLLVL.

This clone was detected only a few times. The V gene is TRBV13, the J gene TRBJ1-2; no clear D gene. The CDR3 covers 14 residues. Germline V CDR1 and CDR2: PRHDT, FYEKMQ (reference sequence). V lost 5 bases and J lost 4, with 14 bases in between. CDR3 coding DNA: TGTGCCAGCAGCCTTGGACGCGCCGCCTATGGCTACACCTTC. It is translated as CASSLGRAAYGYTF. Combining the CDR3 with reference TRBV13 and TRBJ1-2 gives the whole variable domain AAGVIQSPRHLIKEKRETATLKCYPIPRHDTVYWYQQGPGQDPQFLISFYEKMQSDKGSIPDRFSAQQFSDYHSELNMSSLELGDSALYFCASSLGRAAYGYTFGSGTRLTVV.

V usage is TRBV15 and J usage is TRBJ2-7; D remains ambiguous. This CDR3 region has 14 residues. Germline V gene sequence: CDR1 LNHNV, CDR2 YYDKDF (reference sequence). V was shortened by 0 bases and J by 6 bases, with 12 bases between the two germline ends. The CDR3 loop reads CATSRDQLSPEQYF. CDR3 DNA sequence: TGTGCCACCAGCAGAGACCAACTAAGCCCCGAGCAGTACTTC.

This chain joins TRBV5-4 and TRBJ2-1; 13 bases are a match to TRBD2. This CDR3 has 16 residues. Germline V lookup: CDR1 SGHNT, CDR2 YYREEE (reference sequence). V trimming: 1 base; J trimming: 8 bases; junction bases outside the gene matches: 6. CDR3 bases: TGTGCCAGCAGCTTGCGCCGACTAGCGGGGGGTGATGAGCAGTTCTTC. Translating it yields CASSLRRLAGGDEQFF. The full variable domain, its missing parts supplied by reference TRBV5-4 and TRBJ2-1, is ETGVTQSPTHLIKTRGQQVTLRCSSQSGHNTVSWYQQALGQGPQFIFQYYREEENGRGNFPPRFSGLQFPNYSSELNVNALELDDSALYLCASSLRRLAGGDEQFFGPGTRLTVL.

The chain links TRBV6-2 or TRBV6-3 to TRBJ1-2; no clear D. The CDR3 runs to 14 residues. Per the germline V gene, CDR1 is MNHEY and CDR2 is SVGEGT. V dropped 2 bases and J dropped 7 bases, with 14 bases sitting between them. CDR3 DNA sequence: TGTGCCAGCAGTTACCGGGGTGTTCCAACTGGCTACACCTTC. Encoded protein: CASSYRGVPTGYTF.

This clone was observed a handful of times. This chain links TRBV7-9 with TRBJ1-1; 11 positions match TRBD1. Germline V gives CDR1 SEHNR, CDR2 FQNEAQ (reference sequence). V shed 7 bases and J 3 bases; nucleotides not matched to a gene: 1. The CDR3 is 13 amino acids. The CDR3 sequence is CASTGQGDTEAFF. CDR3 DNA sequence: TGTGCCAGCACGGGACAGGGGGACACTGAAGCTTTCTTT.

The rearrangement uses TRBV12-3 or TRBV12-4 and TRBJ1-2; D gene uncertain. The CDR3 extends over 12 amino acids. The V and J ends lost 3 bases and 8 bases respectively, with 10 bases between them. The CDR3 here is CASSFTGRGYTF. The DNA for the CDR3 is TGTGCCAGCAGTTTCACCGGGCGCGGCTACACCTTC.

The CDR3: CASSLGLAGQETQYF. The CDR3 DNA follows: TGCGCCAGCAGCTTGGGACTAGCGGGCCAAGAGACCCAGTACTTC. V is TRBV5-1 and J is TRBJ2-5, with 10 bases fitting TRBD2. Germline assignment: CDR1 SGHRS and CDR2 YFSETQ. The length of the CDR3 is 15 residues. After removal of 0 bases from V and 1 base from J, the junction contained 0 bases not matched to a gene.

The genes are TRBV9 and TRBJ1-2, with 7 bases that match TRBD1. The CDR3 covers 16 residues. Germline values: CDR1 SGDLS, CDR2 YYNGEE. V was pared by 0 bases and J by 4 bases, with 9 bases of the junction left unmatched. The CDR3 DNA follows: TGTGCCAGCAGCGTAGAAGAGGGTACAGGGGTCTATGGCTACACCTTC. It specifies CASSVEEGTGVYGYTF.

The chain couples TRBV10-3 to TRBJ2-3; TRBD1 aligns across 9 bases. Germline assignment: CDR1 ENHRY and CDR2 SYGVKD. The V and J ends lost 0 bases and 7 bases, in that order; junction bases with no gene match: 5. The CDR3 consists of 15 residues. CDR3 nucleotide sequence: TGTGCCATCAGTGAGTCGACAGGGGGTTTGAATACGCAGTATTTT. It codes for CAISESTGGLNTQYF.

J is TRBJ2-3 and V is TRBV9; TRBD2 agrees at 8 bases. This CDR3 comprises 13 residues. Germline V lookup: CDR1 SGDLS, CDR2 YYNGEE. Germline trimming cut 3 bases from V and 6 bases from J; bases unmatched to any gene: 3. The CDR3 bases are TGTGCCAGCAGCGCGGGGGGGACGGATACGCAGTATTTT. It codes for CASSAGGTDTQYF. Based on the CDR3 plus reference TRBV9 and TRBJ2-3, the full variable domain is DSGVTQTPKHLITATGQRVTLRCSPRSGDLSVYWYQQSLDQGLQFLIQYYNGEERAKGNILERFSAQQFPDLHSELNLSSLELGDSALYFCASSAGGTDTQYFGPGTRLTVL.

The J gene is TRBJ2-2, the V gene TRBV19, with 8 bases identical to TRBD1. There are 16 residues in the CDR3. Trimming took 3 bases from V and 7 from J; bases not matched to a gene: 10. CDR1 and CDR2 from the germline V gene are LNHDA and SQIVND (reference sequence). The CDR3 loop is CASSISAGGLSGELFF. The CDR3, as DNA: TGTGCCAGTAGTATCTCGGCAGGGGGCCTTAGCGGGGAGCTGTTTTTT.

The chain has TRBV11-2 and TRBJ2-5; no definite D call. CDR3 size: 12 residues. Germline CDR1 SGHAT, CDR2 FQNNGV. The V end was cut by 0 bases, the J end by 6 bases, with 5 bases between. This chain's CDR3 is CASSLDLKTQYF. CDR3 DNA sequence: TGTGCCAGCAGCTTAGACCTCAAGACCCAGTACTTC.

Only a few counts were recorded for this clone. This chain joins TRBV15 and TRBJ1-1; TRBD1 is a possible D gene (5 bases). Germline V gives CDR1 LNHNV, CDR2 YYDKDF (reference sequence). V shed 0 bases and J shed 8 bases, with 13 bases lying between them. The CDR3 runs to 14 residues. For the CDR3, the DNA is TGTGCCACCAGCAGAGATCAGGGTGGGTGGGAAGCTTTCTTT. Translated, it gives CATSRDQGGWEAFF.

The chain has TRBV3-1 (or the pseudogene TRBV3-2) and TRBJ1-5, with D unclear. V was shortened by 0 bases and J by 4 bases, with 7 bases between the two germline ends. Germline V CDR1 and CDR2: LGHDT, YNNKEL (reference sequence). The CDR3 consists of 14 residues. This CDR3 reads CASSQDAGNQPQHF. The CDR3 bases are TGTGCCAGCAGCCAAGATGCCGGGAATCAGCCCCAGCATTTT.

V is TRBV5-4 and J is TRBJ2-7, with D possibly TRBD1 on 9 matching bases. This CDR3 contains 15 residues. Germline V gives CDR1 SGHNT, CDR2 YYREEE (reference sequence). Trimming shortened V by 4 bases and J by 0 bases, and 14 bases separated the two germline ends. This CDR3 is CASSAGGQGSYEQYF. In nucleotides, the CDR3 is TGTGCCAGCAGCGCGGGGGGACAGGGCTCCTACGAGCAGTACTTC.

This sequence joins TRBV30 and TRBJ1-2; D remains unclear. The CDR3 loop spans 12 amino acids. The germline V and J ends were trimmed by 1 base and 0 bases, with 3 bases remaining between them. The V gene's germline CDR1 is GTSNPN and CDR2 SVGIG (reference sequence). CDR3: CAWSAANYGYTF. As DNA, the CDR3 is TGTGCCTGGAGTGCAGCTAACTATGGCTACACCTTC.

The genes are TRBV11-2 and TRBJ2-7; D is possibly TRBD1 or TRBD2 (5 bases each). The CDR3 extends over 19 amino acids. Trimming removed 0 bases from V and 1 base from J, with 22 bases in between. Germline lookup yields CDR1 SGHAT and CDR2 FQNNGV. The CDR3: CASSLDHPRGKIRSYEQYF. The DNA of the CDR3 is TGTGCCAGCAGCTTAGATCACCCTCGGGGCAAAATCCGTTCCTACGAGCAGTACTTC.

This rearrangement joins TRBV5-1 to TRBJ2-1; D unclear. CDR1 is SGHRS, CDR2 YFSETQ, per germline. Trimming stripped 4 bases from V and 5 bases from J, with 13 bases between. CDR3 length: 14 amino acids. The chain's CDR3 is CASSTHLLNNEQFF. DNA of the CDR3: TGCGCCAGCAGCACACACCTGCTTAACAATGAGCAGTTCTTC. The complete variable domain, with remaining parts taken from reference TRBV5-1 and TRBJ2-1, reads KAGVTQTPRYLIKTRGQQVTLSCSPISGHRSVSWYQQTPGQGLQFLFEYFSETQRNKGNFPGRFSGRQFSNSRSEMNVSTLELGDSALYLCASSTHLLNNEQFFGPGTRLTVL.

The J gene is TRBJ2-3, the V gene TRBV3-1 (or the pseudogene TRBV3-2); TRBD2 agrees at 9 bases. The CDR3 consists of 14 residues. Germline CDR1 is LGHDT and CDR2 is YNNKEL (reference sequence). Losses at the gene ends were 1 base for V and 4 bases for J; bases not matched to a gene: 0. The CDR3 DNA reads as TGTGCCAGCAGCCAAGGGACTAGCGCAGATACGCAGTATTTT. Protein product: CASSQGTSADTQYF.

The chain joins TRBV3-1 (or the pseudogene TRBV3-2) to TRBJ1-5, with D uncertain. V was trimmed by 2 bases and J by 6 bases, leaving 8 bases between them. CDR1 and CDR2 (germline): LGHDT, YNNKEL (reference sequence). The CDR3 is made up of 13 amino acids. DNA of the CDR3: TGTGCCAGCAGCCAAATGGACGGTCAGCCCCAGCATTTT. It codes for CASSQMDGQPQHF.